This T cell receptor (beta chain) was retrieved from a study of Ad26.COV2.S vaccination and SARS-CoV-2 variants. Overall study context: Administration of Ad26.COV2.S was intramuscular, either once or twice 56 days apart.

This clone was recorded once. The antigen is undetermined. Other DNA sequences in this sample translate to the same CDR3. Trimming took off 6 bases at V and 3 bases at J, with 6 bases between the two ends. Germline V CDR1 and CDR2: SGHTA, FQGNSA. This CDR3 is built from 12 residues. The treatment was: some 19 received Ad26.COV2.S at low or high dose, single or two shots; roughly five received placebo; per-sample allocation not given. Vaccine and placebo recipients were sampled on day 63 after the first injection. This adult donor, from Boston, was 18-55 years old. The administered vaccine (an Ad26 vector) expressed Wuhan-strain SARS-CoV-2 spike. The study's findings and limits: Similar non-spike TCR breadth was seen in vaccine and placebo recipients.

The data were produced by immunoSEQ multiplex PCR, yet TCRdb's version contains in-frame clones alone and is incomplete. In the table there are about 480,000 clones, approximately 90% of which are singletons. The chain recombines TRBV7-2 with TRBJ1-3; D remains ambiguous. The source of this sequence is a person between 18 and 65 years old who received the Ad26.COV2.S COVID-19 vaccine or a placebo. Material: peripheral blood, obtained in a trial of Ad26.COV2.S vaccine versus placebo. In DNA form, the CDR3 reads TGTGCCAGCAGTTTCCGTGGAAACACCATATATTTT. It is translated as CASSFRGNTIYF.